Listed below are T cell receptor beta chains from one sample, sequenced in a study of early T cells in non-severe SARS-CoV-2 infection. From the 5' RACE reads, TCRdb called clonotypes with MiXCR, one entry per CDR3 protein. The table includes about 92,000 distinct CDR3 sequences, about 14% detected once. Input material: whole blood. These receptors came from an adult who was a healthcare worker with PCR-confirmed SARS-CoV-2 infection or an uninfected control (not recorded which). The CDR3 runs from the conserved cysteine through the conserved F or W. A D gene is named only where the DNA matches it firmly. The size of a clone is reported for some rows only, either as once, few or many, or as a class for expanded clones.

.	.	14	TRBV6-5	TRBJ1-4	CASSRGGTNEKLFF	TGTGCCAGCTCTCGTGGGGGGACTAATGAAAAACTGTTTTTT
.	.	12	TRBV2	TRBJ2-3	CASSVVPDTQYF	TGTGCCAGCAGTGTTGTTCCAGATACGCAGTATTTT
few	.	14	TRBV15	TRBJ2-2	CATKRLTNTGELFF	TGTGCCACCAAAAGGCTTACGAACACCGGGGAGCTGTTTTTT
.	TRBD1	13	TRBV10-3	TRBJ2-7	CAISDPDRSEQYF	TGTGCCATCAGTGATCCGGACAGGTCAGAGCAGTACTTC
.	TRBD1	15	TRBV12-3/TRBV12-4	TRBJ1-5	CASSWTGLGNQPQHF	TGTGCCAGCAGCTGGACAGGGTTGGGCAATCAGCCCCAGCATTTT
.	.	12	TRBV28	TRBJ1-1	CASRDRNTEAFF	TGTGCCAGCAGGGATCGGAACACTGAAGCTTTCTTT
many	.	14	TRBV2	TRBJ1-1	CASSEALQGTEAFF	TGTGCCAGCAGTGAAGCGCTTCAAGGCACTGAAGCTTTCTTT
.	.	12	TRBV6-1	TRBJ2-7	CASKDAVYEQYF	TGTGCCAGCAAGGATGCGGTCTACGAGCAGTACTTC
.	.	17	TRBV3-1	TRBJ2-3	CASSQEGASRFLDTQYF	TGTGCCAGCAGCCAAGAGGGGGCCTCACGGTTCCTAGATACGCAGTATTTT
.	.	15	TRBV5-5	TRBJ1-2	CASSLVRELYYGYTF	TGTGCCAGCAGCTTGGTCCGGGAATTGTACTATGGCTACACCTTC
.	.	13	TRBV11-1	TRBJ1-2	CASSLDGADGYTF	TGTGCCAGCAGCTTAGACGGGGCGGATGGCTACACCTTC
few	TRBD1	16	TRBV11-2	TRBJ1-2	CASSSRVTGSYHGYTF	TGTGCCAGCAGCTCCCGGGTGACAGGGAGTTATCATGGCTACACCTTC
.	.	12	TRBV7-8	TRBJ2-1	CASSRGSNEQFF	TGTGCCAGCAGCCGGGGTTCTAATGAGCAGTTCTTC
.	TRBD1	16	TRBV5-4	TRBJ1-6	CASSLGRGLQYSPLHF	TGTGCCAGCAGCTTGGGGAGGGGGCTTCAATATTCACCCCTCCACTTT
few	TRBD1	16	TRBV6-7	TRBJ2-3	CASSTRTGSLTDTQYF	TGTGCCAGCAGTACCCGGACAGGTTCCCTCACAGATACGCAGTATTTT
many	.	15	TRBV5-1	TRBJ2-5	CASSPVESTQETQYF	TGCGCCAGCAGCCCGGTCGAGAGCACCCAAGAGACCCAGTACTTC
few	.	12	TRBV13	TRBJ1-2	CASSLAADGYTF	TGTGCCAGCAGCTTAGCGGCTGATGGCTACACCTTC
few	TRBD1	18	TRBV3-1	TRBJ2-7	CASSQDPPGQGPSNEQYF	TGTGCCAGCAGCCAAGATCCGCCGGGACAGGGGCCGTCGAACGAGCAGTACTTC
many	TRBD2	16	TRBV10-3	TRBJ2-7	CAISEGMRGSSYEQYF	TGTGCCATCAGTGAGGGAATGCGGGGGAGCTCCTACGAGCAGTACTTC
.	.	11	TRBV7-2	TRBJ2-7	CASSLTGEQYF	TGTGCCAGCAGCTTAACGGGCGAGCAGTACTTC
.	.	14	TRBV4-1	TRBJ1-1	CASSQGRINTEAFF	TGCGCCAGCAGCCAAGGTAGGATCAACACTGAAGCTTTCTTT
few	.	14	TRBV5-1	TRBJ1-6	CASRVRADNSPLHF	TGCGCCAGCCGGGTCAGGGCTGACAATTCACCCCTCCACTTT
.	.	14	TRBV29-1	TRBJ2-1	CSVDPALSYNEQFF	TGCAGCGTTGACCCAGCTCTCTCCTACAATGAGCAGTTCTTC
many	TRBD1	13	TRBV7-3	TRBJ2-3	CASRQGRGDTQYF	TGTGCCAGCAGACAGGGGAGAGGGGATACGCAGTATTTT
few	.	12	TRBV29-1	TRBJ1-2	CSADGENYGYTF	TGCAGCGCGGACGGGGAAAACTATGGCTACACCTTC
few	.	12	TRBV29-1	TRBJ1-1	CSVEKGNTEAFF	TGCAGCGTTGAAAAGGGGAACACTGAAGCTTTCTTT
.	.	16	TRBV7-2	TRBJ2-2	CASSLDGGVYTGELFF	TGTGCCAGCAGCTTAGATGGTGGAGTCTACACCGGGGAGCTGTTTTTT
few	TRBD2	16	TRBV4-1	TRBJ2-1	CASSHTDGGAGNEQFF	TGCGCCAGCAGCCACACTGACGGGGGGGCAGGGAATGAGCAGTTCTTC
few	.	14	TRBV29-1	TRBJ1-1	CSVEAGRMNTEAFF	TGCAGCGTTGAAGCCGGTAGGATGAACACTGAAGCTTTCTTT
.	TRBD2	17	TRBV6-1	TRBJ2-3	CASSAERTSGGEDTQYF	TGTGCCAGCAGCGCAGAACGGACTAGCGGGGGGGAGGATACGCAGTATTTT
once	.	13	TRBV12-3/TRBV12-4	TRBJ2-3	CASSFQAEDTQYF	TGTGCCAGCAGTTTCCAGGCGGAAGATACGCAGTATTTT
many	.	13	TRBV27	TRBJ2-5	CASSSNLGETQYF	TGTGCCAGCAGTTCAAACCTCGGAGAGACCCAGTACTTC
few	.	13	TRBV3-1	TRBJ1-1	CASSPGRDTEAFF	TGTGCCAGCAGCCCAGGCAGAGACACTGAAGCTTTCTTT
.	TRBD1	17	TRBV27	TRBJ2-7	CASSFPPGQRGSYEQYF	TGTGCCAGCAGCTTTCCTCCGGGACAGCGTGGCTCCTACGAGCAGTACTTC
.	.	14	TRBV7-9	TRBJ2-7	CASSLGAGSMEQYF	TGTGCCAGCAGCTTAGGGGCAGGGTCTATGGAGCAGTACTTC
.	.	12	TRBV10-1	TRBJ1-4	CASSDNGEKLFF	TGCGCCAGCAGTGACAATGGTGAAAAACTGTTTTTT
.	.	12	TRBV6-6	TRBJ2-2	CASTQKTGELFF	TGTGCCAGCACCCAGAAGACCGGGGAGCTGTTTTTT
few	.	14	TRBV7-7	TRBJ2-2	CASSQSSNTGELFF	TGTGCTAGCAGCCAGAGTTCGAACACCGGGGAGCTCTTTTTT
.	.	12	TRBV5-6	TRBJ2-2	CASSDDAGELFF	TGTGCCAGCAGCGATGACGCTGGGGAGCTGTTTTTT
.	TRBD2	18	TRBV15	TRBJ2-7	CATSRDPTGLAGANEQYF	TGTGCCACCAGCAGAGATCCTACAGGACTAGCGGGGGCAAACGAGCAGTACTTC
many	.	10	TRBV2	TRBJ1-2	CASGPYGYTF	TGTGCCAGCGGACCCTATGGCTACACCTTC
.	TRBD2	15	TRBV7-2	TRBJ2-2	CASSLGLAGTGELFF	TGTGCCAGCAGCTTAGGTCTAGCGGGAACCGGGGAGCTGTTTTTT
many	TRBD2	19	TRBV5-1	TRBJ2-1	CASSLGASGGSRLDNEQFF	TGCGCCAGCAGCTTGGGAGCTAGCGGGGGGTCCCGCTTGGACAATGAGCAGTTCTTC
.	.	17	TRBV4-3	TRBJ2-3	CASSPGRDRSGTDTQYF	TGCGCCAGCAGCCCAGGCCGCGACAGGAGTGGCACAGATACGCAGTATTTT
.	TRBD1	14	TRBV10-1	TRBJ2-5	CAGSDTGGQETQYF	TGCGCCGGCAGCGATACAGGGGGGCAAGAGACCCAGTACTTC
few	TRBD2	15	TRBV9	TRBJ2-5	CASSVGAGGSETQYF	TGTGCCAGCAGCGTAGGAGCGGGGGGCTCAGAGACCCAGTACTTC
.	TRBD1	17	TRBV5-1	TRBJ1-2	CASSSLLISGTVNGYTF	TGCGCCAGCAGCTCCTTATTAATCTCCGGGACAGTAAATGGCTACACCTTC
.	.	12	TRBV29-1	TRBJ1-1	CSVEDRPGVAFF	TGCAGCGTTGAAGATCGGCCAGGAGTGGCTTTCTTT
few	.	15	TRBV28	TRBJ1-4	CASSLFRGAGEKLFF	TGTGCCAGCAGTTTATTCAGGGGCGCAGGGGAAAAACTGTTTTTT
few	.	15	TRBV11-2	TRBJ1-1	CASSSALTGNTEAFF	TGTGCCAGCAGCTCTGCGTTAACAGGGAACACTGAAGCTTTCTTT
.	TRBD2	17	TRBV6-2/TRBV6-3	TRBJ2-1	CASSYSSGTSGWNEQFF	TGTGCCAGCAGTTACTCTTCCGGGACTAGCGGTTGGAATGAGCAGTTCTTC
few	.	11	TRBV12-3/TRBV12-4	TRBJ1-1	CASRGGSEAFF	TGTGCCAGCCGGGGGGGGTCTGAAGCTTTCTTT